A selection of T cell receptor beta chains follows, all from one sample in a study of T cell changes during pregnancy in multiple sclerosis. Method: immunoSEQ multiplex PCR; TCRdb's copy keeps in-frame clones and lacks some. The sample includes 35,000 to 50,000 clones, 85% to 90% of them seen just once. The sequences come from peripheral blood, collected in the second trimester of pregnancy. The receptor set was obtained from a female donor in good health, enrolled as a control in a pregnancy study. CDR3s include the opening cysteine and the closing phenylalanine or tryptophan. D genes are given only for firm matches. Only some rows state a clone size, as once, few, many or a class for expanded clones.

NA,TRBV5-1,TRBJ1-1,NA,TGCGCCAGCAGCTCCCCCACGGGAACCACTGAAGCTTTCTTT,CASSSPTGTTEAFF
NA,TRBV7-8,TRBJ1-3,NA,TGTGCCAGCAGCCAACAGGGCTCTGGAAACACCATATATTTT,CASSQQGSGNTIYF
NA,TRBV2,TRBJ2-5,TRBD1,TGTGCCAGCAGTAGCGGACAGGGATTGGAGACCCAGTACTTC,CASSSGQGLETQYF
NA,TRBV9,TRBJ1-5,NA,TGTGCCAGCAGCTCGGGGACTATAGCAAATCAGCCCCAGCATTTT,CASSSGTIANQPQHF
NA,TRBV18,TRBJ2-7,TRBD1,TGTGCCAGCTCATCAAGGGCCCCCCACACAGGGGGTTCCTACGAGCAGTACTTC,CASSSRAPHTGGSYEQYF
NA,TRBV27,TRBJ2-1,TRBD2,TGTGCCAGCAGTCCAGGGACTAGCGGGGGGAATGAGCAGTTCTTC,CASSPGTSGGNEQFF
NA,TRBV13,TRBJ2-5,TRBD2,TGTGCCAGCAGCTTAAGGCTAGCGGAAGAGACCCAGTACTTC,CASSLRLAEETQYF
NA,TRBV5-4,TRBJ2-3,TRBD2,TGTGCCAGCAGCCCGGGGGGGGCGAGTACAGATACGCAGTATTTT,CASSPGGASTDTQYF
NA,TRBV6-5,TRBJ1-2,NA,TGTGCCAGCAGTTACAGGGACATCTATGGCTACACCTTC,CASSYRDIYGYTF
NA,TRBV6-5,TRBJ1-1,TRBD1,TGTGCCAGCAGCGCTGGGCAGGGGGTTGAAGCTTTCTTT,CASSAGQGVEAFF
NA,TRBV10-3,TRBJ2-5,TRBD2,TGTGCCACCAGCGGGGGGCAGCAGACCCAGTACTTC,CATSGGQQTQYF
NA,TRBV11-2,TRBJ2-5,TRBD2,TGTGCCAGCCAGCGGGGGGGGGAAGAGACCCAGTACTTC,CASQRGGEETQYF
NA,TRBV6-1,TRBJ1-2,NA,TGTGCCAGCAGGACCTTGGGGCCCGTCGGCTACACCTTC,CASRTLGPVGYTF
NA,TRBV5-1,TRBJ2-5,NA,TGCGCCAGCAGCTTGGTCGAGGGTTCAGAGACCCAGTACTTC,CASSLVEGSETQYF
NA,TRBV29-1,TRBJ2-2,TRBD2,TGCAGCGCCAGAAAAGGGCTAGCGGGGGGGACCGGGGAGCTGTTTTTT,CSARKGLAGGTGELFF
NA,TRBV10-3,TRBJ2-7,NA,TGTGCCATCAGTGAAAACAGGGAAAGGGCCGAGCAGTACTTC,CAISENRERAEQYF
NA,TRBV6-5,TRBJ1-4,NA,TGTGCCAGCAGTTATTTTGCGGGGGAAAAACTGTTTTTT,CASSYFAGEKLFF
once,TRBV19,TRBJ1-4,NA,TGTGCCAGTAGTATATCTTCGGTGGCAGGGTATAATGAAAAACTGTTTTTT,CASSISSVAGYNEKLFF
NA,TRBV7-9,TRBJ2-4,NA,TGTGCCAGCAGCTTCTCTGACAGCGATCCGTACTTC,CASSFSDSDPYF
NA,TRBV29-1,TRBJ1-2,NA,TGCAGCGCTGCCGAACTCTATGGCTACACCTTC,CSAAELYGYTF
NA,TRBV6-5,TRBJ2-3,TRBD1,TGTGCCAGCAGTGACGGACAGGTCCTGGATACGCAGTATTTT,CASSDGQVLDTQYF
NA,TRBV5-4,TRBJ2-7,NA,TGTGCCAGCAGCTTGGCCACAGGGCTCCACGAGCAGTACTTC,CASSLATGLHEQYF
NA,TRBV6-6,TRBJ1-2,NA,TGTGCCAGCAGTCTCGACAGTAACTATGGCTACACCTTC,CASSLDSNYGYTF
NA,TRBV11-2,TRBJ2-3,NA,TGTGCCAGCAGCTTAAGGACTATCGCAGATACGCAGTATTTT,CASSLRTIADTQYF
NA,TRBV30,TRBJ1-3,NA,TGTGCCTGGAGTGTCGGGGTATTGGGAAACACCATATATTTT,CAWSVGVLGNTIYF
few,TRBV5-4,TRBJ1-5,NA,TGTGCCAGCAGCCTCCCTAATCAGCCCCAGCATTTT,CASSLPNQPQHF
NA,TRBV7-9,TRBJ2-7,NA,TGTGCCAGCAAGGGGGGGCGGGGGCCCTACGTTGAGCAGTACTTC,CASKGGRGPYVEQYF
NA,TRBV29-1,TRBJ1-2,TRBD1,TGCAGCTCCGGGGAAGGACAGGGTCATGGCTACACCTTC,CSSGEGQGHGYTF
NA,TRBV7-7,TRBJ1-1,NA,TGTGCTAGCAGCTTAGGGCCGGGCGGGACGAACACTGAAGCTTTCTTT,CASSLGPGGTNTEAFF
NA,TRBV5-5,TRBJ2-7,NA,TGTGCCAGCAGCTCGGAACTCGGAGGGTCAACCTACGAGCAGTACTTC,CASSSELGGSTYEQYF
NA,TRBV9,TRBJ2-7,NA,TGTGCCAGCAGCGCGGGTATGCTAACAAGGCTCCTCTCCTACGAGCAGTACTTC,CASSAGMLTRLLSYEQYF
NA,TRBV19,TRBJ1-5,NA,TGTGCCAGTAGTATCCTTGACGGGATGGGTCAGCCCCAGCATTTT,CASSILDGMGQPQHF
NA,TRBV2,TRBJ2-2,NA,TGTGCCAGCAGTGAAGTGTTGGGGGGCACCGGGGAGCTGTTTTTT,CASSEVLGGTGELFF
NA,TRBV19,TRBJ1-1,TRBD1,TGTGCCAGTAGTATTCAACGAGGGGGCCAGAATGAAGCTTTCTTT,CASSIQRGGQNEAFF
NA,TRBV4-3,TRBJ2-1,TRBD2,TGCGCCAGCAGCCAAGTGGTAGCGGGGGGCCCTTACAATGAGCAGTTCTTC,CASSQVVAGGPYNEQFF
NA,TRBV27,TRBJ1-2,NA,TGTGCCAGCAGTACTCGACAGGACCCCGGGGGCTACACCTTC,CASSTRQDPGGYTF
NA,TRBV30,TRBJ1-1,TRBD1,TGTGCCTACTCGACAGGGTTCATGAACACTGAAGCTTTCTTT,CAYSTGFMNTEAFF
NA,TRBV5-4,TRBJ1-6,NA,TGTGCCAGCAGCTTGGGGGGTGGAGGGAATTCACCCCTCCACTTT,CASSLGGGGNSPLHF
NA,TRBV19,TRBJ1-4,NA,TGTGCCAGTAGTCACAGGGACGAAAAACTGTTTTTT,CASSHRDEKLFF
NA,TRBV5-6,TRBJ1-1,NA,TGTGCCAGCACCTACTTACAGATGAACACTGAAGCTTTCTTT,CASTYLQMNTEAFF
NA,TRBV5-1,TRBJ1-1,TRBD1,TGCGCCAGCAGCTTGAGGGAGTTGGTGAGGGGGCCTGAAGCTTTCTTT,CASSLRELVRGPEAFF
NA,TRBV4-1,TRBJ2-7,NA,TGCGCCAGCAGCCAAGTCGACTATCTCGAGCAGTACTTC,CASSQVDYLEQYF
once,TRBV19,TRBJ2-5,NA,TGTGCCAGTAGTCCCGGGGGAGAGACCCAGTACTTC,CASSPGGETQYF
NA,TRBV5-6,TRBJ1-2,NA,TGTGCCAGCAGCTTGGCCAGCCCAGGCCCCCTCTATGGCTACACCTTC,CASSLASPGPLYGYTF
NA,TRBV10-1,TRBJ2-1,NA,TGCGCCAGCAGTGATTACAGGGACCGAAGTAGGTATCGGCAGTTCTTC,CASSDYRDRSRYRQFF
NA,TRBV11-2,TRBJ2-6,NA,TGTGCCAGCAGCTCTTTAACATGGGGGGCCAACGTCCTGACTTTC,CASSSLTWGANVLTF
NA,TRBV5-4,TRBJ1-2,NA,TGTGCCAGCAGCATAGACAGCTATGGCTACACCTTC,CASSIDSYGYTF
NA,TRBV29-1,TRBJ1-1,NA,TGCAGCGCCCAAGGGGGTTCAGTGGTGCACACTGAAGCTTTCTTT,CSAQGGSVVHTEAFF
NA,TRBV5-4,TRBJ2-2,TRBD1,TGTGCCAGCAGCCTACCGGGACAGGGGGTTATTACCGGGGAGCTGTTTTTT,CASSLPGQGVITGELFF
NA,TRBV18,TRBJ2-7,NA,TGTGCCAGCTCACCACCATCAGGGGTTGCCGAGCAGTACTTC,CASSPPSGVAEQYF
NA,TRBV5-3,TRBJ1-1,NA,TGTGCCAGAAGCTTGGTAAGGGGAAACACTGAAGCTTTCTTT,CARSLVRGNTEAFF
NA,TRBV27,TRBJ2-1,TRBD2,TGTGCCAGCACTCCGGGACTAGCGGGAGTTGAGCAGTTCTTC,CASTPGLAGVEQFF